This T cell receptor (beta chain) was documented in a study of blood T cell repertoires in COVID-19. Study context: Spain, Italy and the United States supplied samples that represented acute and convalescent COVID-19. T cells, B-cell-depleted T cells, or PBMCs supplied cDNA or gDNA.

Authors' data handling: Nucleated cell number was recorded as an estimate derived from reference gene primer amplification. Produced via immunoSEQ multiplex PCR; TCRdb's table is partial and in-frame only. That table gives V, J and clone size, and the DNA gave D and trimming. In the table there are about 260,000 clones, approximately 86% of which are singletons. Sequenced material: peripheral blood. The TCR was taken from a woman aged 45 to 65 who had recovered from COVID-19.

CDR3 nucleotide sequence: TGTGCCAGTAGTTTCCCCCCGGGGGGCGAGATCGTTGCGGGCTACACCTTC. Its translation is CASSFPPGGEIVAGYTF. The genes are TRBV19 and TRBJ1-2; D possibly corresponds to TRBD1 (6 bases). Germline values: CDR1 LNHDA, CDR2 SQIVND (reference sequence). V lost 5 bases and J lost 8, with 27 bases in between. The CDR3 totals 17 residues.